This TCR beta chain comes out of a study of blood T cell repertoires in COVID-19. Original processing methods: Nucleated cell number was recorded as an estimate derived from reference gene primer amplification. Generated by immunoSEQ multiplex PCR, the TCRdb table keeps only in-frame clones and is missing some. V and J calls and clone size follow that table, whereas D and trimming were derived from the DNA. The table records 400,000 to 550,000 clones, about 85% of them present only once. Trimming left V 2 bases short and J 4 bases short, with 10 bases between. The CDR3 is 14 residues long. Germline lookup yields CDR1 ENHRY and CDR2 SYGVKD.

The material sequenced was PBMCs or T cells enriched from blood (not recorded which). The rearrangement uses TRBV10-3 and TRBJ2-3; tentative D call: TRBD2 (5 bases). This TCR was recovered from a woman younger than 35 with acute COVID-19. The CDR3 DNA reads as TGTGCCATCAGTGAGGGAGGAGCCTCAGATACGCAGTATTTT. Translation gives CAISEGGASDTQYF.